Listed below are T cell receptor beta chains from one sample, sequenced in a study of control samples from healthy donors and cancer patients. Sequencing used immunoSEQ multiplex PCR; TCRdb keeps in-frame clones, though not all of them. The data contain approximately 220,000 clones, 85% to 95% of them seen just once; the ten biggest clones take up about 1.6%. Specimen: blood. These receptor sequences come from a man aged 50 or older in good health. Both conserved end residues are part of each CDR3. The D gene is left open where the match is weak. Clone size, where shown, is once, few, many, or a class for clones that have expanded.

size: .
D: .
V: TRBV19
J: TRBJ1-4
DNA: TGTGCCAGTGCCAATGTTCAGTTAAATGAAAAACTGTTTTTT
CDR3: CASANVQLNEKLFF

size: .
D: TRBD1
V: TRBV5-6
J: TRBJ1-3
DNA: TGTGCCAGCAGCTTGGCCAAGGGACAGCTCGCCATATATTTT
CDR3: CASSLAKGQLAIYF

size: .
D: .
V: TRBV25-1
J: TRBJ1-5
DNA: TGTGCCAGCGGTCCCGAATATAGCAATCAGCCCCAGCATTTT
CDR3: CASGPEYSNQPQHF

size: .
D: .
V: TRBV7-3
J: TRBJ1-5
DNA: TGTGCCAGCAGCTTAGGGCCAGGCTCGGGGCCCCAGCATTTT
CDR3: CASSLGPGSGPQHF

size: once
D: .
V: TRBV7-8
J: TRBJ1-5
DNA: TGTGCCAGCAGCTTAGTTGGCAGACACAATCAGCCCCAGCATTTT
CDR3: CASSLVGRHNQPQHF

size: .
D: .
V: TRBV19
J: TRBJ1-1
DNA: TGTGCCAGTATAGGCCTAGAACCGAACACTGAAGCTTTCTTT
CDR3: CASIGLEPNTEAFF

size: .
D: .
V: TRBV11-3
J: TRBJ1-3
DNA: TGTGCCAGCAGCTTAGGTCCCGACTCTGGAAACACCATATATTTT
CDR3: CASSLGPDSGNTIYF

size: .
D: .
V: TRBV19
J: TRBJ1-2
DNA: TGTGCCAGTAGCGACACTGCTAACTATGGCTACACCTTC
CDR3: CASSDTANYGYTF

size: .
D: .
V: TRBV15
J: TRBJ1-2
DNA: TGTGCCACCAGCAGAGATATCGCAGGAGCCTCCTATGGCTACACCTTC
CDR3: CATSRDIAGASYGYTF

size: .
D: .
V: TRBV6-5
J: TRBJ1-5
DNA: TGTGCCAGCAGTTACGAGGGGCGGCAGCCCCAGCATTTT
CDR3: CASSYEGRQPQHF

size: .
D: .
V: TRBV7-6
J: TRBJ2-3
DNA: TGTGCCAGCAGCTCAGGAGTAGGAAGCACAGATACGCAGTATTTT
CDR3: CASSSGVGSTDTQYF

size: once
D: .
V: TRBV19
J: TRBJ1-2
DNA: TGTGCCAGTAGTCCCAGGGTTACCTATGGCTACACCTTC
CDR3: CASSPRVTYGYTF

size: .
D: .
V: TRBV19
J: TRBJ1-6
DNA: TGTGCCAGTAGTACATCTGACCGCGGAATTTATAATTCACCCCTCCACTTT
CDR3: CASSTSDRGIYNSPLHF

size: once
D: TRBD1
V: TRBV7-3
J: TRBJ1-3
DNA: TGTGCCAGCAGCCCCCATGGGGGACAGGTGAACTCTGGAAACACCATATATTTT
CDR3: CASSPHGGQVNSGNTIYF

size: once
D: TRBD1
V: TRBV10-3
J: TRBJ1-5
DNA: TGTGCCATCAGTCAGGGGGCCGATCAGCCCCAGCATTTT
CDR3: CAISQGADQPQHF

size: .
D: TRBD1
V: TRBV18
J: TRBJ2-7
DNA: TGTGCCAGCTCACCGCAGGGGGCAGTAAACGAGCAGTACTTC
CDR3: CASSPQGAVNEQYF

size: once
D: .
V: TRBV11-3
J: TRBJ2-1
DNA: TGTGCCAGCAGCCCTTCTGGAGGAGCGGTCTACAATGAGCAGTTCTTC
CDR3: CASSPSGGAVYNEQFF

size: .
D: .
V: TRBV4-2
J: TRBJ1-2
DNA: TGTGCCAGCAGGCGATCCGGAGCTAACTATGGCTACACCTTC
CDR3: CASRRSGANYGYTF

size: .
D: TRBD2
V: TRBV5-1
J: TRBJ2-1
DNA: TGCGCCAGCAGCTTACTTAGCGGGGGGGCCATAGGCAATGAGCAGTTCTTC
CDR3: CASSLLSGGAIGNEQFF

size: once
D: TRBD1
V: TRBV5-5
J: TRBJ1-2
DNA: TGTGCCAGCAGCACGAAACAGGGGAACTATGGCTACACCTTC
CDR3: CASSTKQGNYGYTF

size: .
D: .
V: TRBV3-1/TRBV3-2
J: TRBJ2-7
DNA: TGTGCCAGCAGCCAAAAGTCGGGACTTGGGGCGGGCGAGCAGTACTTC
CDR3: CASSQKSGLGAGEQYF

size: .
D: TRBD2
V: TRBV2
J: TRBJ2-5
DNA: TGTGCCAGCATCAGGACTAGCGGGGGGGCCGCGGGGGAGACCCAGTACTTC
CDR3: CASIRTSGGAAGETQYF

size: once
D: .
V: TRBV5-1
J: TRBJ2-6
DNA: TGCGCCAGCAAGGACGCTGGGGCCAACGTCCTGACTTTC
CDR3: CASKDAGANVLTF

size: .
D: TRBD2
V: TRBV18
J: TRBJ2-1
DNA: TGTGCCAGCTCACCCGGCGGGGGGCGAAATGAGCAGTTCTTC
CDR3: CASSPGGGRNEQFF

size: .
D: .
V: TRBV18
J: TRBJ1-4
DNA: TGTGCCAGCTCACAAAGGGTTCCGACAACTAATGAAAAACTGTTTTTT
CDR3: CASSQRVPTTNEKLFF

size: .
D: .
V: TRBV5-1
J: TRBJ1-1
DNA: TGCGCCAGCAGCTTCGAGCCCCGGGGAGGCGCTGAAGCTTTCTTT
CDR3: CASSFEPRGGAEAFF

size: .
D: .
V: TRBV6-2/TRBV6-3
J: TRBJ1-6
DNA: TGTGCCAGCAGTTACTCTGAACCGGGACGATCACCCCCCCACTTT
CDR3: CASSYSEPGRSPPHF

size: .
D: TRBD1
V: TRBV18
J: TRBJ1-5
DNA: TGTGCCAGCTCACCGGGACAGTATAGCAATCAGCCCCAGCATTTT
CDR3: CASSPGQYSNQPQHF

size: once
D: .
V: TRBV6-2/TRBV6-3
J: TRBJ1-5
DNA: TGTGCCAGCAGTTACGCCGGACGGACAGACAATCAGCCCCAGCATTTT
CDR3: CASSYAGRTDNQPQHF

size: .
D: TRBD1
V: TRBV5-4
J: TRBJ1-1
DNA: TGTGCCAGCAGCTTTCGGGACAGGGGGAACACTGAAGCTTTCTTT
CDR3: CASSFRDRGNTEAFF

size: .
D: .
V: TRBV5-1
J: TRBJ2-5
DNA: TGCGCCAGCAGCTTCCAGGAGGAGACCCAGTACTTC
CDR3: CASSFQEETQYF